These 13 T cell receptor beta chains came from one sample sequenced in a study of PD-1 blockade in classical Hodgkin lymphoma (dated by TCRdb to about 2020). Libraries were prepared through the immunoSEQ multiplex PCR assay. In TCRdb, the immuneACCESS table is reduced to in-frame sequences with V and J assigned. These tables do not hold every clone; where another copy was compared, an unresolved V gene accounts for under half, and the others remain unexplained. The sample table shows about 110,000 clones, and 80% to 90% are seen once. The ten biggest clones cover less than 20% of the sample. The label giving this sample's time point can be read as: cycle 2 day 1 (C2D1) of nivolumab. Every trial patient had relapsed following autologous stem cell transplantation, and prior brentuximab vedotin exposure was what differed among cohorts A, B and C. Here the sequenced sample was peripheral blood mononuclear cells (PBMCs), taken before the second cycle of nivolumab. These receptor sequences come from a human donor with classical Hodgkin lymphoma.

The chain uses TRBV7-9 and TRBJ2-3; D may correspond to TRBD1 or TRBD2 (5 bases each). V dropped 1 base and J dropped 7 bases, with 21 bases sitting between them. The CDR3 is 17 amino acids. Germline-derived CDR1 and CDR2 are SEHNR and FQNEAQ (reference sequence). The CDR3 here is CASSLDRGTSSRYTQYF. The CDR3 DNA reads as TGTGCCAGCAGCTTAGATAGAGGGACCAGCTCGAGGTATACGCAGTATTTT.

The genes are TRBV4-3 and TRBJ1-2; D perhaps matches TRBD1 (5 bases). V shed 4 bases and J shed 3 bases, with 12 bases lying between them. The CDR3 runs to 14 residues. Germline V gene sequence: CDR1 LGHNA, CDR2 YSLEER. The DNA of the CDR3 is TGCGCCAGCAGCCCGTCCGGGACGTACTATGGCTACACCTTC. Translated: CASSPSGTYYGYTF.

This clone was recorded once. The genes are TRBV2 and TRBJ1-4; tentative D call: TRBD1 (6 bases). The V gene lost 6 bases and the J gene lost 8 bases, with 16 bases spanning the gap. Germline values: CDR1 SNHLY, CDR2 FYNNEI. CDR3 length equals 14 residues. The CDR3 is CASSLRGAGEKLFF. CDR3 in DNA: TGTGCCAGCAGCCTGAGGGGGGCCGGCGAAAAACTGTTTTTT.

This clone has a count of ten or more. The rearrangement links TRBV19 to TRBJ1-1, with D unresolved. CDR1 and CDR2 (germline): LNHDA, SQIVND (reference sequence). This CDR3 has 12 amino acids. Trimming removed 3 bases from V and 4 bases from J, with 6 bases in between. The CDR3 DNA follows: TGTGCCAGTAGTATTGGCAGCACTGAAGCTTTCTTT. Its protein product is CASSIGSTEAFF.

V gene TRBV7-8 combines with J gene TRBJ2-3; D is unclear. CDR1 and CDR2 from the germline V gene are SGHVS and FQNEAQ. The V end was cut by 5 bases, the J end by 2 bases, with 8 bases between. CDR3 size: 13 residues. CDR3 in DNA: TGTGCCAGCAGCAATGGGCTCACAGATACGCAGTATTTT. Protein product: CASSNGLTDTQYF. Variable domain in full (rest from reference TRBV7-8 and TRBJ2-3): GAGVSQSPRYKVAKRGQDVALRCDPISGHVSLFWYQQALGQGPEFLTYFQNEAQLDKSGLPSDRFFAERPEGSVSTLKIQRTQQEDSAVYLCASSNGLTDTQYFGPGTRLTVL.

The table lists this clone with a few counts. The chain combines TRBV6-1 with TRBJ1-2; 8 positions agree with TRBD1. From germline, CDR1 is MNHNS and CDR2 SASEGT. The CDR3 consists of 13 residues. After removal of 3 bases from V and 7 bases from J, the junction contained 4 bases not matched to a gene. The DNA for the CDR3 is TGTGCCAGCAGTGACCGGACAGGGCTTGGCTACACCTTC. Protein product: CASSDRTGLGYTF.

This chain links TRBV6-6 with TRBJ1-5; D might be TRBD1 (5 bases). Germline V gives CDR1 MNHNY, CDR2 SVGAGI (reference sequence). V dropped 0 bases and J dropped 0 bases, with 6 bases sitting between them. This CDR3 is 15 amino acids long. CDR3 DNA sequence: TGTGCCAGCAGTTACTCTGGGGGTAGCAATCAGCCCCAGCATTTT. Amino acids: CASSYSGGSNQPQHF.

This chain uses TRBV5-1 with TRBJ1-4, with D perhaps matching TRBD1 (5 bases). Germline-derived CDR1 and CDR2 are SGHRS and YFSETQ. The V gene lost 4 bases and the J gene lost 3 bases, with 13 bases spanning the gap. CDR3 size: 15 residues. The DNA of the CDR3 is TGCGCCAGCAGCACCGGGGGAGACCCTAATGAAAAACTGTTTTTT. As protein: CASSTGGDPNEKLFF.

The chain links TRBV9 to TRBJ2-5; 11 bases fit TRBD2. V shed 3 bases and J 1 base; nucleotides not matched to a gene: 2. Germline V gene sequence: CDR1 SGDLS, CDR2 YYNGEE. CDR3 length: 15 amino acids. DNA for the CDR3: TGTGCCAGCAGCGAGGGACTAGCGGCCCAAGAGACCCAGTACTTC. Translated: CASSEGLAAQETQYF.

The rearrangement uses TRBV30 and TRBJ2-4, with 9 bases matching TRBD2. The trim removed 3 bases at V and 9 bases at J, leaving 3 bases unmatched. Germline CDR1 and CDR2: GTSNPN and SVGIG (reference sequence). The CDR3 is made up of 12 amino acids. The CDR3 region is CAWRREGVIQYF. CDR3 bases: TGTGCCTGGAGGCGGGAGGGTGTCATTCAGTACTTC. Full variable domain (remainder filled in from reference TRBV30 and TRBJ2-4): SQTIHQWPATLVQPVGSPLSLECTVEGTSNPNLYWYRQAAGRGLQLLFYSVGIGQISSEVPQNLSASRPQDRQFILSSKKLLLSDSGFYLCAWRREGVIQYFGAGTRLSVL.

The chain employs TRBV28 and TRBJ2-6, with D unresolved. This CDR3 spans 14 amino acids. CDR1 MDHEN and CDR2 SYDVKM come from the germline V gene. The V end lost 5 bases, the J end lost 1 base, and 6 bases lay between the germline ends. The CDR3: CASSKGSGANVLTF. As DNA, the CDR3 is TGTGCCAGCAGTAAGGGTTCTGGGGCCAACGTCCTGACTTTC.

The chain employs TRBV4-2 and TRBJ2-1; D might be TRBD2 (6 bases). Germline V lookup: CDR1 LGHNA, CDR2 YNFKEQ. There are 15 residues in the CDR3. Between the trimmed V and J ends, which lost 0 bases and 6 bases, there was a span of 12 bases. The CDR3 region is CASSQDYGTPNEQFF. The CDR3 coding sequence is TGTGCCAGCAGCCAAGACTACGGGACTCCCAATGAGCAGTTCTTC.

DNA for the CDR3: TGTGCCAGCAGCAAGATGGTACTTAGCACAGATACGCAGTATTTT. This sequence encodes CASSKMVLSTDTQYF. The genes are TRBV21-1 and TRBJ2-3; the table assigns TRBD2, which was not confirmed against the DNA. TRBV21-1 is a recognized pseudogene. The CDR3 covers 15 residues.